The clone carrying this T cell receptor beta chain occurred many times. The data belong to a study of response to subunit inactivated influenza vaccine. Each CDR3 protein gets one entry after TCRdb re-called the RT-PCR reads with MiXCR. The sample has roughly 650,000 distinct CDR3 sequences, 13% to 15% seen once; the top ten hold less than 8.5%. CDR1 and CDR2 (germline): DFQATT, SNEGSKA (reference sequence). The V gene lost 1 base and the J gene lost 7 bases, with 23 bases spanning the gap. The CDR3 contains 17 residues. Material: PBMCs from blood, obtained around 14 days before vaccination. The clonotype originates from a man aged 50 to 60 who received an inactivated influenza vaccine. The chain carries TRBV20-1 and TRBJ1-3, with D possibly being TRBD1 (6 bases). The CDR3 region is CSARATLDTGYFNTIYF. CDR3 DNA: TGCAGTGCTAGAGCAACTCTAGACACAGGGTACTTCAACACCATATATTTT.